A selection of T cell receptor beta chains follows, all from one sample in a study of blood T cells in healthy people across ages. TCRdb analysed the 5' RACE reads with MiXCR anew, one entry per CDR3 protein. The sample has about 1,500,000 distinct CDR3 sequences, about 40% seen once. The specimen was blood. The receptors were sampled from a woman between 18 and 30 years old in good health. Each CDR3 is given with its conserved first and last residue. A D gene is named only where the DNA matches it firmly. Not all rows give a size; the values are once, few, many and, for expanded clones, a class.

clone size	V gene	D gene	J gene	CDR3 length	CDR3 DNA	CDR3 protein
.	TRBV20-1	.	TRBJ2-5	15	TGCAGTGCTAGAGGCCGGTGGGCTGCCAGTTGGGAGCAGTACTTC	CSARGRWAASWEQYF
few	TRBV20-1	TRBD2	TRBJ2-7	14	TGCAGTGCTAGAGATATGGGACTAGCATACGAGCAGTACTTC	CSARDMGLAYEQYF
few	TRBV4-2	TRBD2	TRBJ2-1	16	TGTGCCAGCAGCCAAGATGTCGCGGGAGGGCCCTATGAGCAGTTCTTC	CASSQDVAGGPYEQFF
few	TRBV7-2	TRBD1	TRBJ1-2	15	TGTGCCAGCAGCTTAGGGACAGGGGGCTTGAGTGGCTACACCTTC	CASSLGTGGLSGYTF
few	TRBV3-1	.	TRBJ2-3	13	TGTGCCAGCAGCCAAGATGTGGGAGATACGCAGTATTTT	CASSQDVGDTQYF
.	TRBV14	.	TRBJ1-1	15	TGTGCCAGCAGCCAAGATCTGCCCGGGAACACTGAAGCTTTCTTT	CASSQDLPGNTEAFF
.	TRBV3-1	.	TRBJ2-7	14	TGTGCCAGCAGCGTCGTAGGGTTGGGATACGAGCAGTACTTC	CASSVVGLGYEQYF
.	TRBV27	.	TRBJ2-7	14	TGTGCCAGCAACAAAAACGGGGACCACTACGAGCAGTACTTC	CASNKNGDHYEQYF
.	TRBV2	.	TRBJ2-6	14	TGTGCCAGCAGTGAACAGAGGGGGGCCAACGTCCTGACTTTC	CASSEQRGANVLTF
.	TRBV12-3/TRBV12-4	.	TRBJ1-5	14	TGTGCCAGCAGTGCCCAGGGTTGGTGGCAGCCCCAGCATTTT	CASSAQGWWQPQHF
.	TRBV5-5	.	TRBJ1-2	14	TGTGCCAGCGTCGCCCCCGGTGCTGTGAATGGCTACACCTTC	CASVAPGAVNGYTF
.	TRBV11-2	.	TRBJ1-1	16	TGTGCCAGCAGCTTATTACAGACAGTCGGGAACACTGAAGCTTTCTTT	CASSLLQTVGNTEAFF
few	TRBV7-2	TRBD2	TRBJ2-2	18	TGTGCCAGCAGCTTAGCTGTGTTGGGCGGGAGTCTAACCGGGGAGCTGTTTTTT	CASSLAVLGGSLTGELFF
.	TRBV5-1	.	TRBJ2-1	14	TGCGCCAGGAGAACAGGAAGCTCCTACAATGAGCAGTTCTTC	CARRTGSSYNEQFF
.	TRBV7-2	TRBD1	TRBJ1-2	14	TGTGCCAGCAGCCCGTACAGGGGGGACTATGGCTACACCTTC	CASSPYRGDYGYTF
.	TRBV5-6	.	TRBJ2-1	19	TGTGCCAGTCGAAAGATTGGACGGGGGGCAGATGCTTCCTACAATGAGCAGTTCTTC	CASRKIGRGADASYNEQFF
once	TRBV5-1	.	TRBJ2-3	14	TGCGCCAGCAGCTGGTCGGCGCACACAGATACGCAGTATTTT	CASSWSAHTDTQYF
.	TRBV27	.	TRBJ2-7	17	TGTGCCAGCAGTTTCATTTCCAGGGGATCCTCCACCTACGAGCAGTACTTC	CASSFISRGSSTYEQYF
.	TRBV15	TRBD1	TRBJ1-2	16	TGTGCCACCAGCAGAGATCTGGGACAGCAGAGTTATGGCTACACCTTC	CATSRDLGQQSYGYTF
once	TRBV2	TRBD2	TRBJ2-3	16	TGTGCCAGCAGAGGCCGGGGACTAGCGGGGGTAGATACGCAGTATTTT	CASRGRGLAGVDTQYF
many	TRBV6-6	.	TRBJ2-5	12	TGTGCCAGCAGGGACTTCCAAGAGACCCAGTACTTC	CASRDFQETQYF
once	TRBV20-1	.	TRBJ1-1	15	TGCAGTGCTAGACTGTCAGACCCGGGGAGCACTGAAGCTTTCTTT	CSARLSDPGSTEAFF
.	TRBV6-1	.	TRBJ2-1	19	TGTGCCAGCAGGACACGATCGGACTACACAGGGCTATCAGACAATGAGCAGTTCTTC	CASRTRSDYTGLSDNEQFF
few	TRBV20-1	TRBD1	TRBJ1-2	12	TGCAGTGCTACGACAGGGCTGTCTGGCTACACCTTC	CSATTGLSGYTF
.	TRBV10-3	.	TRBJ2-3	15	TGTGCCACCCTACCACAGGGCTCAGGCACAGATACGCAGTATTTT	CATLPQGSGTDTQYF
.	TRBV10-2	.	TRBJ2-3	17	TGCGCCAGCACCCCAGTTCGACTATCACTTAGCACAGATACGCAGTATTTT	CASTPVRLSLSTDTQYF
few	TRBV5-1	.	TRBJ2-3	14	TGCGCCAGCAGATACATGGTGGACACAGATACGCAGTATTTT	CASRYMVDTDTQYF
once	TRBV5-1	.	TRBJ2-3	19	TGCGCCAGCAGCTTACACCCCGGGGCTAGCGCTAGTAGCACAGATACGCAGTATTTT	CASSLHPGASASSTDTQYF
.	TRBV4-1	TRBD2	TRBJ2-1	15	TGCGCCAGCAGCCAAAGGACTAGCCTCAACAATGAGCAGTTCTTC	CASSQRTSLNNEQFF
few	TRBV9	TRBD1	TRBJ2-3	17	TGTGCCAGCAACCAGGGGGACCCCGCCCCCCCCACAGATACGCAGTATTTT	CASNQGDPAPPTDTQYF
few	TRBV4-1	TRBD1	TRBJ1-2	16	TGCGCCAGCAGCCAACCAGGGACAGGGGGCGTGCTTGGCTACACCTTC	CASSQPGTGGVLGYTF
.	TRBV3-1	.	TRBJ2-4	12	TGTGCCAGCAGCCAAGGACATGGTATTCAGTACTTC	CASSQGHGIQYF
.	TRBV7-2	TRBD1	TRBJ1-1	15	TGTGCCAGCAGTCTCGACAGGGGGCTGAACACTGAAGCTTTCTTT	CASSLDRGLNTEAFF